The 3 T cell receptor beta chains presented below share a single source sample, sequenced in a study of response to subunit inactivated influenza vaccine. TCRdb reprocessed the RT-PCR reads with MiXCR, giving one entry per CDR3 protein. The table has over 650,000 distinct CDR3 sequences, less than 20% seen once. The material was PBMCs from blood, obtained less than 6 days after vaccination. The receptors derive from a middle-aged man who received an inactivated influenza vaccine.

The V and J genes are TRBV11-1 and TRBJ2-5; D possibly matches TRBD1 or TRBD2 (5 bases each). This CDR3 has 13 residues. The V end lost 3 bases, the J end lost 5 bases, and 10 bases lay between the germline ends. The germline V gene encodes CDR1 SGHAT and CDR2 FQDESV (reference sequence). CDR3 sequence reads: CASSFFGDETQYF. The CDR3 DNA sequence: TGTGCCAGCAGCTTTTTTGGGGACGAGACCCAGTACTTC.

This clonotype appeared a few times. The rearrangement uses TRBV7-9 and TRBJ2-1; D gene unclear. The CDR3 consists of 14 residues. From germline, CDR1 is SEHNR and CDR2 FQNEAQ (reference sequence). Trimming removed 5 bases at V and 8 bases at J, with 16 bases between. The chain's CDR3 is CASSPRARTDEQFF. CDR3 DNA: TGTGCCAGCAGCCCACGGGCCCGAACCGATGAGCAGTTCTTC.

This clonotype appeared a few times. This chain connects TRBV7-2 to TRBJ1-5; D unresolved. Germline V CDR1 and CDR2: SGHTA, FQGNSA. Trimming left V 5 bases short and J 7 bases short, with 9 bases between. CDR3 length equals 12 residues. The CDR3 here is CASSRPGQPQHF. The CDR3 DNA sequence: TGTGCCAGCAGCCGACCTGGGCAGCCCCAGCATTTT.